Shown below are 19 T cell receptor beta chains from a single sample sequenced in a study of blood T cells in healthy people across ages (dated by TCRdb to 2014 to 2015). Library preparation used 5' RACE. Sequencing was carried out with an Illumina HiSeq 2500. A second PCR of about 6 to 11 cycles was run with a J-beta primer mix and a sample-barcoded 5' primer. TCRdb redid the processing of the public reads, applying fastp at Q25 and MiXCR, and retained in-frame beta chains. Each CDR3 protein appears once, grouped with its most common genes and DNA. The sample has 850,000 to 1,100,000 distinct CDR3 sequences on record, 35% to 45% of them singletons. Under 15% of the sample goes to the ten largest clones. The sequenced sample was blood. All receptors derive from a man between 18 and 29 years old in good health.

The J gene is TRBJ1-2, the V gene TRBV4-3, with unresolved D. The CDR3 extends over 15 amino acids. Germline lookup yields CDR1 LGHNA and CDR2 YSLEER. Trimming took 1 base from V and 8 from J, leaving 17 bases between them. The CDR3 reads CASSQGSSQGYGYTF. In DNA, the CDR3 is TGCGCCAGCAGCCAAGGGTCTTCGCAAGGATACGGCTACACCTTC.

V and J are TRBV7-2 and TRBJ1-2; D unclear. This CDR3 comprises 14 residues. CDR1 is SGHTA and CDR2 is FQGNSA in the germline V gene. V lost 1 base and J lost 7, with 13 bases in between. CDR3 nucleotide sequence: TGTGCCAGCAGCTTAGAGAGTACGTTCTTTGGCTACACCTTC. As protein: CASSLESTFFGYTF.

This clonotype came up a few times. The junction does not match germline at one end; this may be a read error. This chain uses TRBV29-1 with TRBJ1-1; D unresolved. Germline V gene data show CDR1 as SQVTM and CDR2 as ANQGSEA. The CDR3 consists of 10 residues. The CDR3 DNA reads TGCAGCGTCGAAGAGGATGAAGCTTTCTTT. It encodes CSVEEDEAFF. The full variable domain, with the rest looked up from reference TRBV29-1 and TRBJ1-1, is SAVISQKPSRDICQRGTSLTIQCQVDSQVTMMFWYRQQPGQSLTLIATANQGSEATYESGFVIDKFPISRPNLTFSTLTVSNMSPEDSSIYLCSVEEDEAFFGQGTRLTVV.

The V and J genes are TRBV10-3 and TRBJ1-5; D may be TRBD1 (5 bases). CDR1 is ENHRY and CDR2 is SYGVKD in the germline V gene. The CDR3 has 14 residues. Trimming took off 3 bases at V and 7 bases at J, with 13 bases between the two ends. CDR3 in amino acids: CAISESGTRQPQHF. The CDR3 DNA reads TGTGCCATCAGTGAATCGGGGACTCGACAGCCCCAGCATTTT.

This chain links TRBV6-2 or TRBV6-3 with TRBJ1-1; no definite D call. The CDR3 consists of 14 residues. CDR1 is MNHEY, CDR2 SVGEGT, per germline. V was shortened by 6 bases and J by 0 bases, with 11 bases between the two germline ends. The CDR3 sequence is CASREDSVNTEAFF. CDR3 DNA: TGTGCCAGCAGGGAGGACTCAGTGAACACTGAAGCTTTCTTT.

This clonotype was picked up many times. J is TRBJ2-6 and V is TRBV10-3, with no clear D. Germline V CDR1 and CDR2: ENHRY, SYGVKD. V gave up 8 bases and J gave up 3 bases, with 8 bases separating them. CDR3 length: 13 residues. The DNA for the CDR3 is TGTGCCATCGGGCGCGTTGGGGCCAACGTCCTGACTTTC. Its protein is CAIGRVGANVLTF.

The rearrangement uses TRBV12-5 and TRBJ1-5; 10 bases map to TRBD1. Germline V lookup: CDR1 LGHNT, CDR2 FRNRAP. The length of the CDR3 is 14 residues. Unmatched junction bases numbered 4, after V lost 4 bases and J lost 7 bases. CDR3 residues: CASGSGTGVQPQHF. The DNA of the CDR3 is TGTGCTAGTGGTTCCGGGACAGGGGTGCAGCCCCAGCATTTT.

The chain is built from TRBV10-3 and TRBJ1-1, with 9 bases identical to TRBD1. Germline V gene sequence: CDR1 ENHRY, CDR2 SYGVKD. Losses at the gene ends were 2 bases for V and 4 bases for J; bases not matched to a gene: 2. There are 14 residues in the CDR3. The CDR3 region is CAISELDRGTEAFF. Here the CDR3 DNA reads TGTGCCATCAGTGAGCTGGACAGGGGCACTGAAGCTTTCTTT.

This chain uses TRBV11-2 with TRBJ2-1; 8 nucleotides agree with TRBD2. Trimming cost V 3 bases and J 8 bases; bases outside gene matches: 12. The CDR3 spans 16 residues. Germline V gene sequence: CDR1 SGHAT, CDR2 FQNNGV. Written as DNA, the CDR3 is TGTGCCAGCAGCTTCTACGTCGGCGGGGGGCCGGATGAGCAGTTCTTC. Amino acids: CASSFYVGGGPDEQFF. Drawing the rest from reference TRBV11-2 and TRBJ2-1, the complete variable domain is EAGVAQSPRYKIIEKRQSVAFWCNPISGHATLYWYQQILGQGPKLLIQFQNNGVVDDSQLPKDRFSAERLKGVDSTLKIQPAKLEDSAVYLCASSFYVGGGPDEQFFGPGTRLTVL.

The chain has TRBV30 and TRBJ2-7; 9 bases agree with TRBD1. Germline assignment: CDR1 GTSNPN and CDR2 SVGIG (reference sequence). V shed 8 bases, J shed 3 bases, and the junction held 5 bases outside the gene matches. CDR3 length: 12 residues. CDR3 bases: TGTGCCCTGGGGACAGGGCTCTACGAGCAGTACTTC. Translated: CALGTGLYEQYF.

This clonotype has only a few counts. The CDR3 nucleotides are TGTGCCAGCAGTTTTGGGGCGGGCGGGGAGCTGTTTTTT. As protein: CASSFGAGGELFF. The genes are TRBV12-3 or TRBV12-4 and TRBJ2-2; either TRBD1 or TRBD2 may fit D (5 bases each). The V end lost 3 bases, the J end lost 7 bases, and 9 bases lay between the germline ends. The CDR3 is 13 residues long.

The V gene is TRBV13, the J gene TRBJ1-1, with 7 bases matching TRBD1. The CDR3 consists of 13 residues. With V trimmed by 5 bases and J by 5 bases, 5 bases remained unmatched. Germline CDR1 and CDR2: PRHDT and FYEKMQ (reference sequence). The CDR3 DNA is TGTGCCAGCAGCCCACTGACAGGGACTGAAGCTTTCTTT. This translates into CASSPLTGTEAFF.

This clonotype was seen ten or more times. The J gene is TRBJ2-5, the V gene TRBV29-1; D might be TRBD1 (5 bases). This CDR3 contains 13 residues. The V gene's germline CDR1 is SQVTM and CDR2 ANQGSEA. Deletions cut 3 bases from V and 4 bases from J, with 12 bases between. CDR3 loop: CSVDGPGLETQYF. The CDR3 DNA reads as TGCAGCGTTGATGGCCCAGGGTTAGAGACCCAGTACTTC.

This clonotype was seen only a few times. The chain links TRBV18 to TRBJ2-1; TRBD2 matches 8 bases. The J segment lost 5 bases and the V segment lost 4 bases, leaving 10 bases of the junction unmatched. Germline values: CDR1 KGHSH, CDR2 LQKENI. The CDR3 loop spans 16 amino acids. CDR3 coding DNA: TGTGCCAGCTCACTTCCTCCGGGACTAGGGGACAATGAGCAGTTCTTC. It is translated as CASSLPPGLGDNEQFF.

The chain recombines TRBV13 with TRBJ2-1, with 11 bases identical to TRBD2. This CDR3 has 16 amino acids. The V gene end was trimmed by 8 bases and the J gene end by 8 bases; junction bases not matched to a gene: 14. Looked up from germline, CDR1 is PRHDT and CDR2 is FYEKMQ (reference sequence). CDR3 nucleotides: TGTGCCAGCCCGAATTATTTTAGCGGGGGGGGAGATGAGCAGTTCTTC. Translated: CASPNYFSGGGDEQFF.

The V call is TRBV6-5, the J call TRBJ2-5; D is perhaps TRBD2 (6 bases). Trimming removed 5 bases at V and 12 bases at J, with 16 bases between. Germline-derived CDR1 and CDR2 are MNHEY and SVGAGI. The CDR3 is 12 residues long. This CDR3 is CASSAEPGVEYF. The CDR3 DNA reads TGTGCCAGCAGTGCCGAACCGGGAGTCGAGTACTTC.

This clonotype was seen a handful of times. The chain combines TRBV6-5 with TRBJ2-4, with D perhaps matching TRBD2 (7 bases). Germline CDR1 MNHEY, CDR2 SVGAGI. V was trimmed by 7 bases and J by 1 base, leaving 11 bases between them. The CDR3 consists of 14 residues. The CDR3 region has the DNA TGTGCCAGCAAAGAGGGGGGGGCCAAAAACATTCAGTACTTC. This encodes CASKEGGAKNIQYF.

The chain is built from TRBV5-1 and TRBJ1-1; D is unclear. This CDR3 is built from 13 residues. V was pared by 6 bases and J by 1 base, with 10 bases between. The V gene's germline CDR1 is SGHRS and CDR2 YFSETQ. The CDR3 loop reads CASIGRANTEAFF. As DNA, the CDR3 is TGCGCCAGCATCGGGAGGGCGAACACTGAAGCTTTCTTT.

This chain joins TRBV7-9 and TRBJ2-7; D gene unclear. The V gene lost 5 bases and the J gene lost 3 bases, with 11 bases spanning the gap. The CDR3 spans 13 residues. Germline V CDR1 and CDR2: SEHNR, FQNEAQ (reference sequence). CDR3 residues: CASSSRYNYEQYF. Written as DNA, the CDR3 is TGTGCCAGCAGCAGCAGGTATAACTACGAGCAGTACTTC.